This T cell receptor beta chain comes out of a study of CD8+ T cells in alopecia areata. Study overall: Treated individuals took tofacitinib by mouth, 5 to 10 mg twice daily.

PBMC-derived CD4+ and CD8+ T cells were sorted. With 4 bases removed from V and 2 bases from J, the gap between germline ends came to 8 bases. From germline, CDR1 is SQVTM and CDR2 ANQGSEA. This CDR3 is 13 amino acids long. RNA, once extracted, was reverse transcribed into cDNA for use as the sequencing template. Clones were read by immunoSEQ multiplex PCR, and TCRdb kept only the in-frame ones, dropping some. This repertoire shows approximately 180,000 clones, 50% to 60% found once; its top ten account for around 15%. The specimen was CD4+ T cells sorted from blood, collected at week 0. The chain uses TRBV29-1 and TRBJ2-2; D ambiguous. The sequence came from a human donor with alopecia areata. The CDR3 loop is CSVGQLNTGELFF. CDR3 DNA sequence: TGCAGCGTTGGTCAGCTTAACACCGGGGAGCTGTTTTTT.